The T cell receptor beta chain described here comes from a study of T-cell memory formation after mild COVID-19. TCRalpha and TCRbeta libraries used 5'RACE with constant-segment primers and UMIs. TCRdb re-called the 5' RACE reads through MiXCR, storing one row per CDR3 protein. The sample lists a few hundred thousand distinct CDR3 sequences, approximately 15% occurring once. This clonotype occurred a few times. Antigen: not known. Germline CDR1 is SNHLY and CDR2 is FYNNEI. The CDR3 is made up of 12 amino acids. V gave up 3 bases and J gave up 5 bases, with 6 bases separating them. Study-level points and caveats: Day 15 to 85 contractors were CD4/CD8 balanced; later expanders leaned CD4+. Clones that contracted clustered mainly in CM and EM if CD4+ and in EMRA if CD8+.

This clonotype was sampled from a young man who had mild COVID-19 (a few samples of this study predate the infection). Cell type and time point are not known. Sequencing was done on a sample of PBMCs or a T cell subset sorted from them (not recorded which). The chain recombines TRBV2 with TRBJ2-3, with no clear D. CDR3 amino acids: CASSDWIDTQYF. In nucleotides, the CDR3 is TGTGCCAGCAGTGACTGGATAGATACGCAGTATTTT. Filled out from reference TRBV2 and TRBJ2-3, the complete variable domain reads EPEVTQTPSHQVTQMGQEVILRCVPISNHLYFYWYRQILGQKVEFLVSFYNNEISEKSEIFDDQFSVERPDGSNFTLKIRSTKLEDSAMYFCASSDWIDTQYFGPGTRLTVL.